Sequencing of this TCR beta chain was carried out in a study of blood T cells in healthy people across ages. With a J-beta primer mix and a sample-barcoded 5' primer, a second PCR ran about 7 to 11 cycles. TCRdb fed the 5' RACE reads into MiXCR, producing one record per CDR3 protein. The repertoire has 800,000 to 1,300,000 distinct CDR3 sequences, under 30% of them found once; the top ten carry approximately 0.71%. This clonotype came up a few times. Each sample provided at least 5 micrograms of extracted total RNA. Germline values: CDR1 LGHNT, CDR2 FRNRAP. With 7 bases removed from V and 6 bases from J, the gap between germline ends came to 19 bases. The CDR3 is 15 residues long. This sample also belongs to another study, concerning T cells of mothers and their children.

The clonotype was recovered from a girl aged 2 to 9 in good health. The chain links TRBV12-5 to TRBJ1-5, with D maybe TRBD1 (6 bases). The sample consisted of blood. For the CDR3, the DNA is TGTGCTAGTGCCCGAACCACAGGGTTCGGTCAGCCCCAGCATTTT. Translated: CASARTTGFGQPQHF.